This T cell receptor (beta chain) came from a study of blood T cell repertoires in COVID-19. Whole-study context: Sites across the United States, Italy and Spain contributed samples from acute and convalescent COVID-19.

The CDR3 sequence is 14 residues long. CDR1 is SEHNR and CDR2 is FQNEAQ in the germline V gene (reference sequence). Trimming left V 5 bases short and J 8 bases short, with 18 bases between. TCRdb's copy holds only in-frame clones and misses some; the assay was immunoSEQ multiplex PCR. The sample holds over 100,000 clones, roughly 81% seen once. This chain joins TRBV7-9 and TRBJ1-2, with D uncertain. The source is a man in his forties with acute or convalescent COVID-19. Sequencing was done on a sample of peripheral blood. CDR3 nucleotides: TGTGCCAGCAGCGCCGACGGTCTCCGGGAGGGCTACACCTTC. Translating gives CASSADGLREGYTF.